These 24 T cell receptor beta chains share one sample of origin, sequenced in a study of human T cells and chemical hapten exposure. Time point of the sample: patch test 3, about 24 weeks after DPC sensitization. Treatment defined: therapeutic diphenylcyclopropenone sensitization with weekly scalp DPC. Each CDR3 protein gets one entry after TCRdb re-called the RACE reads with MiXCR. The sample includes 85,000 to 100,000 distinct CDR3 sequences, 27% seen only once; the top ten take 9% to 12%. The source was whole blood, collected in connection with sensitization to the hapten diphenylcyclopropenone (DPC). These receptors all come from a man aged 35-49 years with alopecia areata. Some clones in this sample may be carry-over from other donors' samples.

The chain combines TRBV11-3 with TRBJ2-2; D may be TRBD2 (5 bases). Germline V gene sequence: CDR1 SGHNT, CDR2 YENEEA. The CDR3 is made up of 14 amino acids. V lost 0 bases and J 5 bases, leaving 7 bases between the germline ends. The CDR3 sequence: CASSLDRRTGELFF. The DNA of the CDR3 is TGTGCCAGCAGCTTAGATCGGAGGACCGGGGAGCTGTTTTTT.

The chain recombines TRBV12-3 or TRBV12-4 with TRBJ2-2; 11 bases agree with TRBD2. The V segment lost 6 bases and the J segment 10 bases; nucleotides outside the gene matches: 7. The CDR3 sequence is 14 residues long. The CDR3 sequence is CASSSGLAGKELFF. The CDR3 DNA follows: TGTGCCAGCAGCTCCGGACTAGCGGGCAAGGAGCTGTTTTTT.

This chain uses TRBV24-1 with TRBJ2-6; the match to TRBD2 covers 10 bases. This CDR3 comprises 16 residues. With 7 bases clipped from V and 4 bases from J, the junction kept 6 bases outside the gene matches. Germline CDR1 and CDR2: KGHDR and SFDVKD. The CDR3 DNA sequence: TGTGCCACCAGCCCGGGACTAGCGCCCGGGGCCAACGTCCTGACTTTC. Protein sequence: CATSPGLAPGANVLTF.

This clonotype was picked up many times. This chain joins TRBV20-1 and TRBJ2-1; 10 positions agree with TRBD2. CDR1 is DFQATT and CDR2 is SNEGSKA in the germline V gene (reference sequence). CDR3 size: 14 residues. V gave up 1 base and J gave up 8 bases; unmatched junction bases: 5. CDR3 region: CSARASGRVYEQFF. The CDR3 DNA reads as TGCAGTGCTAGAGCCAGCGGGAGGGTTTATGAGCAGTTCTTC.

This clonotype has more than one count but fewer than ten. This rearrangement joins TRBV28 to TRBJ2-1; 10 nucleotides match TRBD2. J lost 5 bases, V lost 1 base, and 11 bases had no gene match. This CDR3 is 18 amino acids long. CDR1 and CDR2 (germline): MDHEN, SYDVKM. The CDR3 loop reads CASSLLGLAVLTDNEQFF. The CDR3 nucleotides read TGTGCCAGCAGTTTATTAGGACTAGCGGTTCTTACAGACAATGAGCAGTTCTTC.

Here the CDR3 DNA reads TGCAGTGCTAGAGGTCACGGCATCTCTGGGGCCAACGTCCTGACTTTC. Residues: CSARGHGISGANVLTF. The J gene is TRBJ2-6, the V gene TRBV20-1; D remains ambiguous. Looked up from germline, CDR1 is DFQATT and CDR2 is SNEGSKA (reference sequence). Trimming left V 1 base short and J 0 bases short, with 10 bases between. There are 16 residues in the CDR3.

J is TRBJ2-2 and V is TRBV7-9; no firm D call. V lost 5 bases, J lost 3 bases, and 7 bases lay in between. This CDR3 is built from 13 residues. The germline CDR1 and CDR2 sequences are SEHNR and FQNEAQ (reference sequence). CDR3 residues: CASSVDYTGELFF. DNA of the CDR3: TGTGCCAGCAGCGTCGATTACACCGGGGAGCTGTTTTTT.

In its sample, this clonotype was seen a few times. Here the CDR3 reads CASGRDYNTDTQYF. The CDR3 DNA follows: TGTGCCAGCGGCCGGGACTATAACACAGATACGCAGTATTTT. The genes are TRBV5-6 and TRBJ2-3; TRBD2 agrees at 7 bases. This CDR3 comprises 14 residues. V trimming: 7 bases; J trimming: 2 bases; junction bases outside the gene matches: 7. Germline V gene lookup returns CDR1 SGHDT and CDR2 YYEEEE.

The V gene is TRBV12-3 or TRBV12-4, the J gene TRBJ2-7; TRBD1 aligns across 8 bases. V lost 3 bases, J lost 5 bases, and 12 bases stayed unmatched. CDR3 length: 16 amino acids. In nucleotides, the CDR3 is TGTGCCAGCAGTTTGTGGCCCGGGACAGGTGTCCACGAGCAGTACTTC. As protein: CASSLWPGTGVHEQYF.

This clonotype was seen at least ten times. The chain combines TRBV20-1 with TRBJ2-7, with 7 bases that match TRBD1. The CDR3 spans 13 residues. Trimming cost V 7 bases and J 3 bases; bases outside gene matches: 9. The germline gives CDR1 DFQATT, CDR2 SNEGSKA (reference sequence). CDR3 amino acids: CSGIRDSHYEQYF. The DNA of the CDR3 is TGCAGTGGTATCCGGGACAGCCACTACGAGCAGTACTTC.

The chain employs TRBV7-9 and TRBJ1-1; no reliable D call. V lost 5 bases and J 5 bases, leaving 12 bases between the germline ends. Germline lookup yields CDR1 SEHNR and CDR2 FQNEAQ (reference sequence). The CDR3 is 13 residues long. This chain's CDR3 is CASSRMSGTEAFF. CDR3 bases: TGTGCCAGCAGCCGAATGAGCGGGACTGAAGCTTTCTTT. The full variable domain, rest sourced from reference TRBV7-9 and TRBJ1-1, is DTGVSQNPRHKITKRGQNVTFRCDPISEHNRLYWYRQTLGQGPEFLTYFQNEAQLEKSRLLSDRFSAERPKGSFSTLEIQRTEQGDSAMYLCASSRMSGTEAFFGQGTRLTVV.

This clonotype was picked up a small number of times. The rearrangement uses TRBV12-3 or TRBV12-4 and TRBJ2-3; D is unclear. This CDR3 region has 12 residues. Trimming took off 7 bases at V and 0 bases at J, with 5 bases between the two ends. CDR3 sequence (DNA): TGTGCCAGCATTGGGAGCACAGATACGCAGTATTTT. Translation: CASIGSTDTQYF.

This clonotype was seen a few times. The CDR3 DNA reads TGTGCCAGCAGCCGCGGTGGGACTAGCGGCTACAATGAGCAGTTCTTC. It codes for CASSRGGTSGYNEQFF. The chain combines TRBV7-2 with TRBJ2-1, with 11 bases that match TRBD2. This CDR3 spans 16 amino acids. The germline CDR1 and CDR2 sequences are SGHTA and FQGNSA. V shed 5 bases and J 3 bases; nucleotides not matched to a gene: 6.

This clonotype was seen a single time. The CDR3 DNA reads as TGTGCCAGCTCACCGATCGGGGGCCAAGAGACCCAGTACTTC. Its protein is CASSPIGGQETQYF. This chain uses TRBV18 with TRBJ2-5, with a weak D call TRBD2 (6 bases). This CDR3 contains 14 residues. Germline V CDR1 and CDR2: KGHSH, LQKENI. The V end lost 3 bases, the J end lost 1 base, and 9 bases lay between the germline ends.

The genes are TRBV28 and TRBJ1-5; 11 bases line up with TRBD1. The CDR3 has 15 residues. The V segment lost 6 bases and the J segment 7 bases; nucleotides outside the gene matches: 8. Germline CDR1 MDHEN, CDR2 SYDVKM. CDR3 sequence (DNA): TGTGCCAGCAGCTTAGGACAGGGGGCATGGCAGCCCCAGCATTTT. Its protein is CASSLGQGAWQPQHF.

The V gene is TRBV6-2 or TRBV6-3, the J gene TRBJ2-1; D possibly matches TRBD1 or TRBD2 (6 bases each). CDR1 is MNHEY, CDR2 SVGEGT, per germline. With 2 bases removed from V and 1 base from J, the gap between germline ends came to 15 bases. The CDR3 is 17 amino acids. CDR3 sequence reads: CASSYRRGVESYNEQFF. The CDR3, as DNA: TGTGCCAGCAGTTACCGTAGGGGGGTGGAGTCCTACAATGAGCAGTTCTTC.

The genes are TRBV18 and TRBJ1-1, with 10 bases identical to TRBD1. This CDR3 comprises 14 residues. Losses at the gene ends were 4 bases for V and 5 bases for J; bases not matched to a gene: 4. Germline lookup yields CDR1 KGHSH and CDR2 LQKENI. Here the CDR3 DNA reads TGTGCCAGCTCACTCGCGGGACAGGGGACTGAAGCTTTCTTT. As protein: CASSLAGQGTEAFF.

V gene TRBV7-2 combines with J gene TRBJ2-1; 11 nucleotides line up with TRBD2. This CDR3 has 15 amino acids. The germline V gene has CDR1 SGHTA and CDR2 FQGNSA. Trimming took 3 bases from V and 7 from J; bases not matched to a gene: 5. The CDR3 nucleotides read TGTGCCAGCAGCTTTAGCGGGAGGGCCGAGAATGAGCAGTTCTTC. The encoded protein is CASSFSGRAENEQFF.

The genes are TRBV7-2 and TRBJ2-1; D unresolved. V was shortened by 5 bases and J by 4 bases, with 15 bases between the two germline ends. This CDR3 is 15 amino acids long. The germline CDR1 and CDR2 sequences are SGHTA and FQGNSA. CDR3 DNA sequence: TGTGCCAGCAGCCAAGCGTCGAGTGGTTACAATGAGCAGTTCTTC. Encoded protein: CASSQASSGYNEQFF.

The chain couples TRBV6-1 to TRBJ1-5; D is perhaps TRBD1 (5 bases). V was cut by 5 bases and J by 3 bases, with 11 bases left in between. The length of the CDR3 is 14 residues. CDR1 and CDR2 (germline): MNHNS, SASEGT. The CDR3 protein is CASSYDSFNQPQHF. CDR3 nucleotide sequence: TGTGCCAGCAGTTATGACAGTTTCAATCAGCCCCAGCATTTT.

The chain has TRBV6-6 and TRBJ1-1; D call uncertain. The CDR3 contains 15 residues. V lost 6 bases, J lost 3 bases, and 17 bases lay in between. Germline V lookup: CDR1 MNHNY, CDR2 SVGAGI (reference sequence). Written as DNA, the CDR3 is TGTGCCAGCAGAGATGGCCGGGCCTCCCACACTGAAGCTTTCTTT. This codes for CASRDGRASHTEAFF.

The J gene is TRBJ2-1, the V gene TRBV2; TRBD2 agrees at 9 bases. J was trimmed by 8 bases and V by 6 bases; bases with no gene match: 11. Per the germline V gene, CDR1 is SNHLY and CDR2 is FYNNEI. This CDR3 comprises 15 residues. DNA of the CDR3: TGTGCCAGCAGAAGTAGCGGGAGCCGTTTCGATGAGCAGTTCTTC. It encodes CASRSSGSRFDEQFF.

The chain combines TRBV20-1 with TRBJ2-7; TRBD2 matches 7 bases. The CDR3 is made up of 15 amino acids. Germline V lookup: CDR1 DFQATT, CDR2 SNEGSKA (reference sequence). Losses at the gene ends were 1 base for V and 5 bases for J; bases not matched to a gene: 11. In DNA form, the CDR3 reads TGCAGTGCTAGAGCTTGGCGGGAGTTCCAGAACGAGCAGTACTTC. It is translated as CSARAWREFQNEQYF.

There are a few counts of this clonotype. This chain connects TRBV9 to TRBJ2-1; 14 bases align to TRBD2. The germline gives CDR1 SGDLS, CDR2 YYNGEE. The CDR3 is 14 amino acids. J lost 12 bases, V lost 4 bases, and 6 bases had no gene match. The CDR3: CASSLGTSGSLQFF. The CDR3 DNA reads TGTGCCAGCAGCCTTGGGACTAGCGGGAGTCTGCAGTTCTTC.